Listed below are T cell receptor beta chains from one sample, sequenced in a study of blood T cells in healthy people across ages. TCRdb called the 5' RACE reads again in MiXCR, with one record for every CDR3 protein. Here the sample spans about a million distinct CDR3 sequences, 35% to 40% being singletons. Source material: blood. The receptors derive from a man between 18 and 35 years old in good health. Each CDR3 is given with its conserved first and last residue. The order of the fields is CDR3 DNA, CDR3 protein, CDR3 length, V gene, J gene, clone size, D gene. D genes are given only for firm matches. Size tells how often a clone was seen (once, few, many) or the class of an expanded clone, and some rows leave it out.

CDR3nt: TGTGCCAGCACGTGGACAGGATCCTACGAGCAGTACTTC
CDR3aa: CASTWTGSYEQYF
len: 13
v_gene: TRBV12-3/TRBV12-4
j_gene: TRBJ2-7
abundance: many
d_gene: TRBD1

CDR3nt: TGCGCCAGCAGCGTGATGACAGGGGGGACCGGGGAGCTGTTTTTT
CDR3aa: CASSVMTGGTGELFF
len: 15
v_gene: TRBV5-1
j_gene: TRBJ2-2
abundance: -
d_gene: TRBD1

CDR3nt: TGTGCCAGCAGCCACGTACGGTCCGGGGGTACGCAGTATTTT
CDR3aa: CASSHVRSGGTQYF
len: 14
v_gene: TRBV3-1
j_gene: TRBJ2-3
abundance: -
d_gene: -

CDR3nt: TGCGCCAGCAGCCAACCCGGGACATCTAAGTTTGGCTACACCTTC
CDR3aa: CASSQPGTSKFGYTF
len: 15
v_gene: TRBV4-1
j_gene: TRBJ1-2
abundance: -
d_gene: -

CDR3nt: TGTGCCAGCAGCGTAGGTGACGCCTATGGCTACACCTTC
CDR3aa: CASSVGDAYGYTF
len: 13
v_gene: TRBV9
j_gene: TRBJ1-2
abundance: few
d_gene: -

CDR3nt: TGCGCCAGCAGCCAGTCGACTGTCGGCAATCAGCCCCAGCATTTT
CDR3aa: CASSQSTVGNQPQHF
len: 15
v_gene: TRBV4-1
j_gene: TRBJ1-5
abundance: -
d_gene: -

CDR3nt: TGCGCCAGCAGCTTGGGTTTGAATCAGGGCGGGGTTGTCGGTGGCTACACCTTC
CDR3aa: CASSLGLNQGGVVGGYTF
len: 18
v_gene: TRBV5-1
j_gene: TRBJ1-2
abundance: -
d_gene: -

CDR3nt: TGCAGTGCTAGAGATCGGGGATTTGGGGGGAACACTGAAGCTTTCTTT
CDR3aa: CSARDRGFGGNTEAFF
len: 16
v_gene: TRBV20-1
j_gene: TRBJ1-1
abundance: -
d_gene: -

CDR3nt: TGCAGTGCAGGTGTCCCCGGGAAGTATCAGCCCCAGCATTTT
CDR3aa: CSAGVPGKYQPQHF
len: 14
v_gene: TRBV20-1
j_gene: TRBJ1-5
abundance: few
d_gene: -

CDR3nt: TGTGCCAGCAGCCTAGGGGTCCTCTATGGCTACACCTTC
CDR3aa: CASSLGVLYGYTF
len: 13
v_gene: TRBV7-2
j_gene: TRBJ1-2
abundance: many
d_gene: -

CDR3nt: TGTGCCAGCAGTTTCGGGACAGGATACTACGAGCAGTACTTC
CDR3aa: CASSFGTGYYEQYF
len: 14
v_gene: TRBV12-3/TRBV12-4
j_gene: TRBJ2-7
abundance: -
d_gene: TRBD1

CDR3nt: TGTGCCAGCAGTGATGTCAGTGTGGGCAATCAGCCCCAGCATTTT
CDR3aa: CASSDVSVGNQPQHF
len: 15
v_gene: TRBV25-1
j_gene: TRBJ1-5
abundance: few
d_gene: -

CDR3nt: TGTGCCAGCAGCCACGGACAGCCGAACACTGAAGCTTTCTTT
CDR3aa: CASSHGQPNTEAFF
len: 14
v_gene: TRBV3-1
j_gene: TRBJ1-1
abundance: -
d_gene: -

CDR3nt: TGTGCCAGCAGTCAACAAGCGGGACAGGGGTATCGGAAACTGTTTTTT
CDR3aa: CASSQQAGQGYRKLFF
len: 16
v_gene: TRBV28
j_gene: TRBJ1-4
abundance: few
d_gene: TRBD1

CDR3nt: TGTGCCAGCAGCGTAGGGGGGCAGCCTAAAAACTATGGCTACACCTTC
CDR3aa: CASSVGGQPKNYGYTF
len: 16
v_gene: TRBV9
j_gene: TRBJ1-2
abundance: few
d_gene: -

CDR3nt: TGCGCCAGCAGCCAATCACAGGGGGCTAATGAGCAGTTCTTC
CDR3aa: CASSQSQGANEQFF
len: 14
v_gene: TRBV4-1
j_gene: TRBJ2-1
abundance: once
d_gene: TRBD1

CDR3nt: TGCAGTGCTCCCGGGGGGGGTGAGCAGTTCTTC
CDR3aa: CSAPGGGEQFF
len: 11
v_gene: TRBV20-1
j_gene: TRBJ2-1
abundance: -
d_gene: TRBD2

CDR3nt: TGCGCCAGCAGCAGGACAATTACCGGGGATCTGTTTTTT
CDR3aa: CASSRTITGDLFF
len: 13
v_gene: TRBV5-1
j_gene: TRBJ2-2
abundance: -
d_gene: -

CDR3nt: TGCAGTGCTAGACAGACCTATGGCTACACCTTC
CDR3aa: CSARQTYGYTF
len: 11
v_gene: TRBV20-1
j_gene: TRBJ1-2
abundance: -
d_gene: -

CDR3nt: TGTGCCAGCAGCCAACGGGCTGGGGACACTGAAGCTTTCTTT
CDR3aa: CASSQRAGDTEAFF
len: 14
v_gene: TRBV3-1
j_gene: TRBJ1-1
abundance: few
d_gene: -

CDR3nt: TGTGCCAGCAGTCCCAGACAGACCTATGGCTACACCTTC
CDR3aa: CASSPRQTYGYTF
len: 13
v_gene: TRBV12-3/TRBV12-4
j_gene: TRBJ1-2
abundance: -
d_gene: -

CDR3nt: TGTGCTAGTGGTTCCCTCTGGAGCTACGAGCAGTACTTC
CDR3aa: CASGSLWSYEQYF
len: 13
v_gene: TRBV12-5
j_gene: TRBJ2-7
abundance: -
d_gene: -

CDR3nt: TGCGCCAGCAGCCTCTCTGGGTCCCTTACAGGCAATGAGCAGTACTTC
CDR3aa: CASSLSGSLTGNEQYF
len: 16
v_gene: TRBV4-1
j_gene: TRBJ2-5
abundance: -
d_gene: -

CDR3nt: TGTGCCAGCACCAAGGGGCAGGTGACCACAGATACGCAGTATTTT
CDR3aa: CASTKGQVTTDTQYF
len: 15
v_gene: TRBV12-3/TRBV12-4
j_gene: TRBJ2-3
abundance: once
d_gene: -

CDR3nt: TGTGCCAGCAGCGTGACAGCTAACTATGGCTACACCTTC
CDR3aa: CASSVTANYGYTF
len: 13
v_gene: TRBV5-1
j_gene: TRBJ1-2
abundance: many
d_gene: -

CDR3nt: TGCGCCAGCAGCCAAGAAGGGAATAGGGGAAATGAGCAGTTCTTC
CDR3aa: CASSQEGNRGNEQFF
len: 15
v_gene: TRBV4-3
j_gene: TRBJ2-1
abundance: few
d_gene: -

CDR3nt: TGTGCCAGCAGTTTAGCGGGGGCTAGGGATGAGCAGTTCTTC
CDR3aa: CASSLAGARDEQFF
len: 14
v_gene: TRBV2
j_gene: TRBJ2-1
abundance: -
d_gene: TRBD2

CDR3nt: TGTGCCAGCAGTTTGTCAGGGAGTCAGGATCAGCCCCAGCATTTT
CDR3aa: CASSLSGSQDQPQHF
len: 15
v_gene: TRBV12-3/TRBV12-4
j_gene: TRBJ1-5
abundance: -
d_gene: -

CDR3nt: TGCGCCAGCAGCTTGCGGGACAGGAACACTGAAGCTTTCTTT
CDR3aa: CASSLRDRNTEAFF
len: 14
v_gene: TRBV5-1
j_gene: TRBJ1-1
abundance: -
d_gene: TRBD1

CDR3nt: TGCAGTGCTAGCCGACAGGGAGTAAGCTATGGCTACACCTTC
CDR3aa: CSASRQGVSYGYTF
len: 14
v_gene: TRBV20-1
j_gene: TRBJ1-2
abundance: few
d_gene: TRBD1

CDR3nt: TGTGCCAGCAGTTACCGGGACAGAACTTGCAATGAGCAGTTCTTC
CDR3aa: CASSYRDRTCNEQFF
len: 15
v_gene: TRBV6-2/TRBV6-3
j_gene: TRBJ2-1
abundance: -
d_gene: TRBD1

CDR3nt: TGTGCCAGCAGTGAATGGACAGTGAACACTGAAGCTTTCTTT
CDR3aa: CASSEWTVNTEAFF
len: 14
v_gene: TRBV6-1
j_gene: TRBJ1-1
abundance: -
d_gene: -

CDR3nt: TGTGCCAGCAGTGGGGGGTTTGACAATCAGCCCCAGCATTTT
CDR3aa: CASSGGFDNQPQHF
len: 14
v_gene: TRBV6-1
j_gene: TRBJ1-5
abundance: -
d_gene: -

CDR3nt: TGTGCCAGTAGACTAGACAGGGTCTCCAATCAGCCCCAGCATTTT
CDR3aa: CASRLDRVSNQPQHF
len: 15
v_gene: TRBV19
j_gene: TRBJ1-5
abundance: few
d_gene: TRBD1

CDR3nt: TGCAGTGCTCCCCCGGGACAGGGCCTCGGGAAACTGTTTTTT
CDR3aa: CSAPPGQGLGKLFF
len: 14
v_gene: TRBV20-1
j_gene: TRBJ1-4
abundance: once
d_gene: TRBD1

CDR3nt: TGTGCCAGCAGCCTATCCAACCGGGCTAGCGGGGGAAACAATGAGCAGTTCTTC
CDR3aa: CASSLSNRASGGNNEQFF
len: 18
v_gene: TRBV7-9
j_gene: TRBJ2-1
abundance: -
d_gene: TRBD2

CDR3nt: TGCAGCGTAAAGGGACCTAACTCCTTCCAGTTCTTC
CDR3aa: CSVKGPNSFQFF
len: 12
v_gene: TRBV29-1
j_gene: TRBJ2-1
abundance: -
d_gene: -

CDR3nt: TGCGCCAGCAGCCATAGGGTACAGACAGGGTACTCCTATGGCTACACCTTC
CDR3aa: CASSHRVQTGYSYGYTF
len: 17
v_gene: TRBV4-1
j_gene: TRBJ1-2
abundance: -
d_gene: TRBD1

CDR3nt: TGTGCCAGCAGCGCCGGGACTAGAGGCGAGCAGTACTTC
CDR3aa: CASSAGTRGEQYF
len: 13
v_gene: TRBV2
j_gene: TRBJ2-7
abundance: -
d_gene: TRBD2

CDR3nt: TGTGCCAGTAGCCAATTGGCAGGGGCCAACACTGAAGCTTTCTTT
CDR3aa: CASSQLAGANTEAFF
len: 15
v_gene: TRBV3-1
j_gene: TRBJ1-1
abundance: -
d_gene: -

CDR3nt: TGTGCCAGCAGTTTATTCCCCGGGACTGAAGCTTTCTTT
CDR3aa: CASSLFPGTEAFF
len: 13
v_gene: TRBV27
j_gene: TRBJ1-1
abundance: -
d_gene: -

CDR3nt: TGCGCCGGAGGAGGGGACACTGAAGCTTTCTTT
CDR3aa: CAGGGDTEAFF
len: 11
v_gene: TRBV4-3
j_gene: TRBJ1-1
abundance: -
d_gene: -

CDR3nt: TGTGCCAGCAGTGCCGCCTATGGCTACACCTTC
CDR3aa: CASSAAYGYTF
len: 11
v_gene: TRBV12-3/TRBV12-4
j_gene: TRBJ1-2
abundance: many
d_gene: -

CDR3nt: TGTGCCATCAGTGCTAGGGGACAGGACGGCGAGCAGTACTTC
CDR3aa: CAISARGQDGEQYF
len: 14
v_gene: TRBV10-3
j_gene: TRBJ2-7
abundance: -
d_gene: TRBD1